The clone carrying this T cell receptor beta chain was observed once. Its target is not known. The study ran its PCR with 60 Vbeta and 13 Jbeta primers. Produced via immunoSEQ multiplex PCR; TCRdb's table is partial and in-frame only. The table lists about 190,000 clones, about three quarters of them singletons, with roughly 2% in the top ten. These data come from a study of cytomegalovirus exposure and HLA in healthy donors. Study-wide results and limits: Reportedly, TCR beta sequences accurately predicted HLA-A and HLA-B alleles in most subjects.

V dropped 10 bases and J dropped 8; count of bases not matched to a gene: 7. CDR1 and CDR2 (germline): SNHLY, FYNNEI. This CDR3 region has 11 residues. This chain links TRBV2 with TRBJ1-2; TRBD1 matches at 7 bases. The sequencing sample was made of PBMCs. The TCR originated in a woman aged 25 to 45 in good health and CMV-seropositive. As DNA, the CDR3 is TGTGCCACCGCGACAGGGCCGGGCTACACCTTC. Its protein is CATATGPGYTF.